This T cell receptor (beta chain) emerged from a study of T cells in Graves' hyperthyroidism and ophthalmopathy. Study observations and caveats: In the analysis, a 13 V-J model separated ophthalmopathy from stable hyperthyroidism.

The V and J ends lost 0 bases and 0 bases respectively, with 15 bases between them. The CDR3 is made up of 17 amino acids. Germline assignment: CDR1 SGHNT and CDR2 YYREEE (reference sequence). Of note for this clonotype: Its antigen is undetermined.

Hyperthyroidism was newly diagnosed in patients aged 18 to 65 (duration under 2 months). Regions amplified from RNA transcripts were the TCR beta CDR3 regions. HTBI primers were used for first-round RT-PCR of the TCR CDR3. TCRdb reanalysed the multiplex PCR reads using MiXCR and keeps one entry per CDR3 protein. The sample consists of 480,000 or so distinct CDR3 sequences, 14% of them appearing once. The sequenced material came from blood. This sequence was found in a woman aged 18-29 years with Graves' hyperthyroidism. The J gene is TRBJ1-1, the V gene TRBV5-4; tentatively, D is TRBD1 (6 bases). The CDR3 sequence is CASSLGGAGAMNTEAFF. The CDR3 DNA reads as TGTGCCAGCAGCTTGGGGGGCGCAGGGGCTATGAACACTGAAGCTTTCTTT.